The next 10 T cell receptor beta chains were all read from a single sample in a study of cytomegalovirus exposure and HLA in healthy donors. The study ran its PCR with 60 Vbeta and 13 Jbeta primers. Repertoires were generated with immunoSEQ multiplex PCR, while TCRdb's copy carries only in-frame clones and drops some. Of 77,000 or so clones detected, around 84% appear once; the ten largest clones hold approximately 20%. Sequencing was carried out using PBMCs. These receptors originate from a man aged 65 to 79 in good health and CMV-seropositive.

V usage is TRBV11-1 and J usage is TRBJ2-1; 16 bases are shared with TRBD2. The CDR3 loop spans 17 amino acids. In germline, CDR1 is SGHAT, CDR2 FQDESV (reference sequence). V lost 4 bases and J lost 2; bases outside the gene matches: 2. The CDR3 is CASSWGTSGGAYNEQFF. CDR3 coding DNA: TGTGCCAGCAGCTGGGGGACTAGCGGGGGGGCCTACAATGAGCAGTTCTTC.

The J gene is TRBJ1-5, the V gene TRBV2; a possible D gene is TRBD1 (6 bases). CDR1 is SNHLY, CDR2 FYNNEI, per germline. V lost 6 bases and J lost 0, with 9 bases in between. This CDR3 has 14 amino acids. CDR3 loop: CASRGDNSNQPQHF. The CDR3 nucleotides read TGTGCCAGCAGAGGGGACAATAGCAATCAGCCCCAGCATTTT.

The V and J genes are TRBV29-1 and TRBJ2-1; D gene ambiguous. This CDR3 has 11 amino acids. V was clipped by 7 bases and J by 8 bases, with 12 bases between them. Germline-derived CDR1 and CDR2 are SQVTM and ANQGSEA. CDR3 coding DNA: TGCAGCGCCCAGGTACGCGATGAGCAGTTCTTC. It specifies CSAQVRDEQFF.

CDR3 DNA sequence: TGCAGCGCGGACAGGGCGGACACTGAAGCTTTCTTT. It encodes CSADRADTEAFF. The V and J genes are TRBV29-1 and TRBJ1-1; 8 bases are shared with TRBD1. The CDR3 is 12 residues long. The germline gives CDR1 SQVTM, CDR2 ANQGSEA. Trimming at V came to 7 bases and at J to 3 bases, leaving 4 bases not matched to a gene.

V is TRBV27 and J is TRBJ1-3; TRBD1 is a possible D gene (5 bases). V was clipped by 6 bases and J by 0 bases, with 9 bases between them. This CDR3 is 14 amino acids long. Looked up from germline, CDR1 is MNHEY and CDR2 is SMNVEV (reference sequence). CDR3 nucleotide sequence: TGTGCCAGCAGCACCGGGGGCTCTGGAAACACCATATATTTT. Encoded protein: CASSTGGSGNTIYF.

The chain joins TRBV7-9 to TRBJ2-1; 7 bases are shared with TRBD2. Germline CDR1 and CDR2: SEHNR and FQNEAQ (reference sequence). After removal of 4 bases from V and 10 bases from J, the junction contained 13 bases not matched to a gene. The CDR3 totals 15 residues. CDR3: CASSSAERDYFEQFF. CDR3 nucleotide sequence: TGTGCCAGCAGCTCGGCCGAGCGGGATTACTTCGAGCAGTTCTTC.

This chain connects TRBV6-1 to TRBJ1-5; the match to TRBD1 covers 10 bases. Trimming removed 4 bases from V and 6 bases from J; junction bases left unmatched: 6. This CDR3 has 15 residues. From germline, CDR1 is MNHNS and CDR2 SASEGT. CDR3 amino acids: CASSGGQGPSQPQHF. CDR3 nucleotides: TGTGCCAGCAGTGGGGGACAGGGGCCAAGTCAGCCCCAGCATTTT.

J is TRBJ1-1 and V is TRBV10-1; D remains unclear. Germline V gives CDR1 WNHNN, CDR2 SYGVQD (reference sequence). The length of the CDR3 is 11 residues. V shed 3 bases and J shed 8 bases, with 7 bases lying between them. CDR3 protein: CASSDGREAFF. The CDR3 DNA reads as TGCGCCAGCAGTGACGGGAGGGAAGCTTTCTTT.

The chain employs TRBV10-1 and TRBJ2-1; 7 bases agree with TRBD1. Germline values: CDR1 WNHNN, CDR2 SYGVQD (reference sequence). Trimming took 2 bases from V and 5 from J; bases not matched to a gene: 6. This CDR3 is 15 amino acids long. CDR3 region: CASSESQGVNNEQFF. CDR3 coding DNA: TGCGCCAGCAGTGAGAGTCAGGGGGTAAACAATGAGCAGTTCTTC.

The V and J genes are TRBV7-2 and TRBJ2-5, with 8 bases that match TRBD1. From germline, CDR1 is SGHTA and CDR2 FQGNSA. Trimming took 1 base from V and 7 from J; bases not matched to a gene: 11. This CDR3 has 16 amino acids. The CDR3 bases are TGTGCCAGCAGCTTAGGCTCAGGGGGCGGAGTAGGGACCCAGTACTTC. It encodes CASSLGSGGGVGTQYF.